One sample yielded the 26 T cell receptor beta chains listed below, sequenced in a study of CD8 T cells in ankylosing spondylitis. The study, taken as a whole, reports: What appeared characteristic of ankylosing spondylitis blood was a TCR beta motif of several highly homologous variants.

Their cognate antigens are unknown. A single record per CDR3 protein comes from TCRdb applying MiXCR to the 5' RACE reads. The table lists 670,000 or so distinct CDR3 sequences, roughly 19% of them singletons. Sequencing was carried out using blood, either unsorted or a sorted T cell fraction (not recorded which). These TCRs come from a male donor with ankylosing spondylitis.

This chain links TRBV4-3 with TRBJ2-3; 11 nucleotides match TRBD2. This CDR3 contains 16 residues. V was clipped by 4 bases and J by 6 bases; unmatched bases: 9. Per germline, CDR1 LGHNA and CDR2 YSLEER. CDR3 sequence reads: CASSLSIAGGPDTQYF. Here the CDR3 DNA reads TGCGCCAGCAGCCTAAGTATAGCGGGAGGGCCGGATACGCAGTATTTT.

This clonotype has more than one count but fewer than ten. The chain links TRBV7-9 to TRBJ1-2; D is possibly TRBD1 (5 bases). V lost 4 bases to trimming and J lost 5 bases, with 17 bases between them. This CDR3 is built from 15 residues. Germline CDR1 SEHNR, CDR2 FQNEAQ (reference sequence). CDR3 region: CASSSPGGHYYGYTF. The CDR3, as DNA: TGTGCCAGCAGCTCCCCAGGTGGACATTATTATGGCTACACCTTC. Combining the CDR3 with reference TRBV7-9 and TRBJ1-2 gives the whole variable domain DTGVSQNPRHKITKRGQNVTFRCDPISEHNRLYWYRQTLGQGPEFLTYFQNEAQLEKSRLLSDRFSAERPKGSFSTLEIQRTEQGDSAMYLCASSSPGGHYYGYTFGSGTRLTVV.

This clonotype showed up just a few times. The chain joins TRBV29-1 to TRBJ1-1; D is uncertain. With 3 bases removed from V and 3 bases from J, the gap between germline ends came to 8 bases. CDR1 is SQVTM, CDR2 ANQGSEA, per germline. This CDR3 has 12 amino acids. The DNA of the CDR3 is TGCAGCGTTGAGGGATTAGACACTGAAGCTTTCTTT. This gives the protein CSVEGLDTEAFF.

This clonotype showed up just a few times. V usage is TRBV20-1 and J usage is TRBJ1-1, with D possibly TRBD1 on 5 matching bases. The CDR3 has 13 residues. CDR1 is DFQATT, CDR2 SNEGSKA, per germline (reference sequence). V lost 3 bases and J lost 4, with 12 bases in between. CDR3 sequence (DNA): TGCAGTGCTAGGACCCAGGGCGGCACTGAAGCTTTCTTT. As protein: CSARTQGGTEAFF.

This sequence joins TRBV5-1 and TRBJ2-3; no clear D. The CDR3 totals 12 residues. Germline CDR1 SGHRS, CDR2 YFSETQ. V shed 5 bases and J shed 2 bases, with 6 bases lying between them. CDR3 residues: CASRSNTDTQYF. Written as DNA, the CDR3 is TGCGCCAGCAGATCAAACACAGATACGCAGTATTTT.

This clonotype was observed a handful of times. The CDR3 region is CASSHGTLLAGVRETQYF. In DNA, the CDR3 is TGTGCCAGCAGCCACGGGACGCTACTAGCGGGAGTGAGAGAGACCCAGTACTTC. The chain carries TRBV4-2 and TRBJ2-5, with 11 nucleotides matching TRBD2. The V gene end was trimmed by 3 bases and the J gene end by 4 bases; junction bases not matched to a gene: 13. The V gene's germline CDR1 is LGHNA and CDR2 YNFKEQ. CDR3 length: 18 residues.

This clonotype was detected a few times. The V gene is TRBV25-1, the J gene TRBJ2-2, with TRBD1 matching over 9 bases. V dropped 6 bases and J dropped 6; count of bases not matched to a gene: 11. Germline values: CDR1 MGHDK, CDR2 SYGVNS. The CDR3 covers 16 residues. CDR3 loop: CASSLTGGSGAGELFF. The DNA of the CDR3 is TGTGCCAGCAGCCTAACAGGGGGCAGTGGGGCCGGGGAGCTGTTTTTT.

The chain couples TRBV2 to TRBJ2-1; 7 positions match TRBD1. The CDR3 is 15 residues long. The V gene end was trimmed by 6 bases and the J gene end by 5 bases; junction bases not matched to a gene: 10. Germline V gives CDR1 SNHLY, CDR2 FYNNEI. The CDR3 nucleotides are TGTGCCAGCAGCCCGGACAGGAAGGGGGACAATGAGCAGTTCTTC. It yields the protein CASSPDRKGDNEQFF.

The rearrangement uses TRBV7-9 and TRBJ1-1; D is unresolved. The CDR3 totals 14 residues. CDR1 and CDR2 (germline): SEHNR, FQNEAQ (reference sequence). V shed 5 bases and J shed 7 bases, with 17 bases lying between them. CDR3 nucleotides: TGTGCCAGCAGCCCCCACGGAAGGGTAGTTGAAGCTTTCTTT. It encodes CASSPHGRVVEAFF. Full variable domain (remainder filled in from reference TRBV7-9 and TRBJ1-1): DTGVSQNPRHKITKRGQNVTFRCDPISEHNRLYWYRQTLGQGPEFLTYFQNEAQLEKSRLLSDRFSAERPKGSFSTLEIQRTEQGDSAMYLCASSPHGRVVEAFFGQGTRLTVV.

The J gene is TRBJ2-5, the V gene TRBV10-3; 12 nucleotides line up with TRBD1. Trimming took 10 bases from V and 4 from J; bases not matched to a gene: 7. This CDR3 has 14 residues. Germline V gives CDR1 ENHRY, CDR2 SYGVKD. CDR3 nucleotide sequence: TGTGCCACCGTGGGACAGGGGGCATTAGAGACCCAGTACTTC. Protein: CATVGQGALETQYF.

In this sample, this clonotype turned up a few times. The V call is TRBV6-1, the J call TRBJ2-2; D possibly corresponds to TRBD1 (6 bases). CDR3 length: 16 amino acids. Germline V gives CDR1 MNHNS, CDR2 SASEGT. Trimming left V 5 bases short and J 6 bases short, with 19 bases between. The CDR3 protein is CASSPRPGVRAGELFF. The DNA for the CDR3 is TGTGCCAGCAGTCCCCGACCAGGGGTGCGCGCCGGGGAGCTGTTTTTT.

Ten or more counts support this clonotype. J is TRBJ1-1 and V is TRBV12-3 or TRBV12-4; 7 bases are a match to TRBD1. This CDR3 spans 15 amino acids. The ends lost 6 bases at V and 4 bases at J; junction bases unmatched: 11. In DNA, the CDR3 is TGTGCCAGCAGACCAGACAGGGTCGTGGGCACTGAAGCTTTCTTT. Amino acids: CASRPDRVVGTEAFF.

This clonotype showed up just a few times. J is TRBJ2-1 and V is TRBV4-3; TRBD2 aligns across 10 bases. Germline lookup yields CDR1 LGHNA and CDR2 YSLEER. The CDR3 extends over 15 amino acids. The junction had 6 bases not matched to a gene; V was cut back by 3 bases and J by 7 bases. The CDR3 nucleotides read TGCGCCAGCAGCCAGACCCCTAGCGGGAGTAATGAGCAGTTCTTC. It translates to CASSQTPSGSNEQFF.

This clonotype has only a few counts. The genes are TRBV5-1 and TRBJ2-7; a possible D gene is TRBD1 (6 bases). Trimming cost V 3 bases and J 3 bases, with 13 bases left between them. The CDR3 is 14 amino acids. The germline V gene encodes CDR1 SGHRS and CDR2 YFSETQ. In nucleotides, the CDR3 is TGCGCCAGCAGCTCCTCTTCGACAGGCTACGAGCAGTACTTC. Its translation: CASSSSSTGYEQYF.

This clonotype was detected only a few times. The chain employs TRBV29-1 and TRBJ2-1; no firm D call. This CDR3 has 14 residues. V shed 6 bases and J shed 3 bases, with 15 bases lying between them. Germline assignment: CDR1 SQVTM and CDR2 ANQGSEA. The CDR3 is CSVRAEADYNEQFF. CDR3 DNA: TGCAGCGTCCGTGCAGAGGCGGACTACAATGAGCAGTTCTTC.

The V and J genes are TRBV11-2 and TRBJ1-4; D may be TRBD1 (5 bases). V lost 1 base and J lost 8, with 20 bases in between. The V gene's germline CDR1 is SGHAT and CDR2 FQNNGV. The CDR3 runs to 17 residues. CDR3 nucleotides: TGTGCCAGCAGCTTAGTCGAGTTGGGGGTGGATGGAGAAAAACTGTTTTTT. Translated, it gives CASSLVELGVDGEKLFF.

The V call is TRBV7-9, the J call TRBJ1-2, with D unresolved. The CDR3 sequence is 14 residues long. With 5 bases removed from V and 2 bases from J, the gap between germline ends came to 12 bases. Looked up from germline, CDR1 is SEHNR and CDR2 is FQNEAQ (reference sequence). CDR3: CASSRSSGNYGYTF. CDR3 nucleotide sequence: TGTGCCAGCAGCAGGTCGTCCGGAAACTATGGCTACACCTTC. The full variable domain, its missing parts supplied by reference TRBV7-9 and TRBJ1-2, is DTGVSQNPRHKITKRGQNVTFRCDPISEHNRLYWYRQTLGQGPEFLTYFQNEAQLEKSRLLSDRFSAERPKGSFSTLEIQRTEQGDSAMYLCASSRSSGNYGYTFGSGTRLTVV.

About this clonotype itself: This may be a read error, as it is one base from a much larger clone. The chain is built from TRBV29-1 and TRBJ2-1, with D maybe TRBD2 (7 bases). Germline V gene sequence: CDR1 SQVTM, CDR2 ANQGSEA. Trimming left V 3 bases short and J 3 bases short, with 12 bases between. The CDR3 consists of 14 residues. The CDR3 DNA follows: TGCAGCGTTGACGGGGGGCACCTCTACAATGAGCAGTTCTTC. Residues: CSVDGGHLYNEQFF.

The chain is built from TRBV6-5 and TRBJ1-2; 9 bases map to TRBD1. The CDR3 covers 18 residues. Germline values: CDR1 MNHEY, CDR2 SVGAGI. J was trimmed by 0 bases and V by 2 bases; bases with no gene match: 10. CDR3 sequence (DNA): TGTGCCAGCAGTTACGGGACAGGGCCAGGGGCTTCTAACTATGGCTACACCTTC. It yields the protein CASSYGTGPGASNYGYTF.

This chain joins TRBV5-1 and TRBJ2-7, with D perhaps matching TRBD1 (6 bases). V was shortened by 2 bases and J by 9 bases, with 21 bases between the two germline ends. The CDR3 spans 15 residues. Germline V gene lookup returns CDR1 SGHRS and CDR2 YFSETQ. The chain's CDR3 is CASSFLGAVIAGQYF. CDR3 DNA: TGCGCCAGCAGCTTCTTGGGGGCCGTCATCGCCGGGCAGTACTTC.

This chain joins TRBV6-5 and TRBJ1-6; D is perhaps TRBD1 (5 bases). CDR3 length: 15 residues. V was cut by 0 bases and J by 7 bases, with 10 bases left in between. The V gene's germline CDR1 is MNHEY and CDR2 SVGAGI. The CDR3 DNA reads as TGTGCCAGCAGTTACTCATGGCAGGGAAATTCACCCCTCCACTTT. Encoded protein: CASSYSWQGNSPLHF.

V usage is TRBV19 and J usage is TRBJ2-1; a weak D match, TRBD2 (5 bases). The CDR3 is 13 residues long. Trimming cost V 4 bases and J 5 bases, with 9 bases left between them. In germline, CDR1 is LNHDA, CDR2 SQIVND (reference sequence). CDR3 sequence reads: CASSTSPHNEQFF. The DNA for the CDR3 is TGTGCCAGTAGTACTAGCCCCCACAATGAGCAGTTCTTC.

This chain links TRBV12-3 or TRBV12-4 with TRBJ2-6, with D possibly matching TRBD2 (6 bases). The CDR3 has 17 amino acids. V was shortened by 1 base and J by 0 bases, with 10 bases between the two germline ends. The CDR3 nucleotides read TGTGCCAGCAGTTTAGTTCAGGGAGGCTCTGGGGCCAACGTCCTGACTTTC. As protein: CASSLVQGGSGANVLTF.

The rearrangement joins TRBV6-1 to TRBJ2-1, with 10 bases aligning to TRBD1. Unmatched junction bases numbered 11, after V lost 6 bases and J lost 6 bases. CDR3 length: 16 amino acids. CDR1 is MNHNS, CDR2 SASEGT, per germline. CDR3 loop: CASRPPGQGTINEQFF. The CDR3 DNA is TGTGCCAGCAGGCCACCGGGACAGGGGACCATCAATGAGCAGTTCTTC.

This chain connects TRBV20-1 to TRBJ2-1; the match to TRBD1 covers 8 bases. V gave up 5 bases and J gave up 9 bases; unmatched junction bases: 6. The CDR3 covers 12 residues. The germline V gene has CDR1 DFQATT and CDR2 SNEGSKA (reference sequence). The CDR3 loop is CSAGGQVIEQFF. The DNA of the CDR3 is TGCAGTGCTGGGGGACAGGTAATTGAGCAGTTCTTC.

The chain recombines TRBV4-2 with TRBJ2-7; the D gene is possibly TRBD1 (6 bases). The germline gives CDR1 LGHNA, CDR2 YNFKEQ. Trimming pared 3 bases from V and 5 bases from J, leaving 11 bases between. CDR3 length equals 13 residues. The CDR3 sequence: CASSHTGNHEQYF. In DNA form, the CDR3 reads TGTGCCAGCAGCCATACAGGGAACCACGAGCAGTACTTC.